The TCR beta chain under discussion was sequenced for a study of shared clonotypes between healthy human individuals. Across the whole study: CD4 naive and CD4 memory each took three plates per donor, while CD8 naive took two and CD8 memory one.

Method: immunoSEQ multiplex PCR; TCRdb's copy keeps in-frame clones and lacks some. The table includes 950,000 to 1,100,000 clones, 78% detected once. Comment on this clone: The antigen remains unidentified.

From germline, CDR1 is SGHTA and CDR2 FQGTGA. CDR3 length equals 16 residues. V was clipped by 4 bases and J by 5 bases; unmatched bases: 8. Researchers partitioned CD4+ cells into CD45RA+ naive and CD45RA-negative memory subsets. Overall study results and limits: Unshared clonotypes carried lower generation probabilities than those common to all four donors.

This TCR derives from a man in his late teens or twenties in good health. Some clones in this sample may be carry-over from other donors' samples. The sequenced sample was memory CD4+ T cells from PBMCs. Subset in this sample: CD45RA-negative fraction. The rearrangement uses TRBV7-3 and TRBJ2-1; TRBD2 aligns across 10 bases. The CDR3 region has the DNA TGTGCCAGCAGCTACCTTGGGACTAGCGCGAACAATGAGCAGTTCTTC. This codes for CASSYLGTSANNEQFF.